Listed below are T cell receptor beta chains from one sample, sequenced in a study of blood T cell repertoires in COVID-19. TCRdb keeps only in-frame clones here, not all; method: immunoSEQ multiplex PCR. The table has fewer than 350,000 clones, almost 90% seen once. Material for sequencing was PBMCs or T cells enriched from blood (not recorded which). The origin of the receptors is a woman aged 25 to 39 who had been exposed to COVID-19. Each CDR3 is given without its conserved first and last residue. Each record gives: CDR3 protein, V gene, J gene.

CDR3: ASRDIFTEAF
V: TRBV28
J: TRBJ1-1

CDR3: ASSFAGAKETQY
V: TRBV27
J: TRBJ2-5

CDR3: ASSLHRVPYEQY
V: TRBV7-9
J: TRBJ2-7

CDR3: ASSRQGVETEAF
V: TRBV11-3
J: TRBJ1-1

CDR3: ASSPRGTSRETQY
V: TRBV13
J: TRBJ2-5

CDR3: ASSLQGANQPQH
V: TRBV18
J: TRBJ1-5

CDR3: ASSLGATDTDTQY
V: TRBV28
J: TRBJ2-3

CDR3: ASSPLQGAGPGYT
V: TRBV5-6
J: TRBJ1-2

CDR3: ASSESDYPYTDTQY
V: TRBV10-2
J: TRBJ2-3

CDR3: SVLRGFSNTEAF
V: TRBV29-1
J: TRBJ1-1

CDR3: ASSPRWDSNTEAF
V: TRBV27
J: TRBJ1-1

CDR3: ATSGLLGGPNQPQH
V: TRBV24-1
J: TRBJ1-5

CDR3: ATSSWGTSGRFNTQY
V: TRBV15
J: TRBJ2-3

CDR3: ASSHTGLGSPLH
V: TRBV5-5
J: TRBJ1-6

CDR3: ASSKAGGISYSNQPQH
V: TRBV19
J: TRBJ1-5

CDR3: ASSIPDRGYGYT
V: TRBV19
J: TRBJ1-2

CDR3: ASSPQGAYEQY
V: TRBV14
J: TRBJ2-7

CDR3: ASSLLWDRVETQY
V: TRBV27
J: TRBJ2-5

CDR3: ASSPLGNSPLH
V: TRBV28
J: TRBJ1-6

CDR3: ASSKGTEGSPLH
V: TRBV7-9
J: TRBJ1-6

CDR3: ASSPGPGTVFRQF
V: TRBV18
J: TRBJ1-4

CDR3: ASGTDSGTGDEKLF
V: TRBV12-5
J: TRBJ1-4

CDR3: ASSLGTRIEQY
V: TRBV27
J: TRBJ2-7

CDR3: ASSLGTRTGISYEQY
V: TRBV11-3
J: TRBJ2-7

CDR3: ASAPGNSPLH
V: TRBV12-5
J: TRBJ1-6

CDR3: ASSFPERVGAEKLF
V: TRBV7-9
J: TRBJ1-4

CDR3: ASSYRGSYEQY
V: TRBV6-5
J: TRBJ2-7